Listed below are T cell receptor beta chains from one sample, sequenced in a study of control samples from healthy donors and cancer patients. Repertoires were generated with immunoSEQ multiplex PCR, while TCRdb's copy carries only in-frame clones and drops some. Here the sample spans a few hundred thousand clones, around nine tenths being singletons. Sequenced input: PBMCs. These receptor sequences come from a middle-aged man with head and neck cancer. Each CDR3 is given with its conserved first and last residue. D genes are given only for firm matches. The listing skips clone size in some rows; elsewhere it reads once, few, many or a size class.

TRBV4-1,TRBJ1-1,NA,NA,TGCGCCAGCAGCCAATCTTACAACATGAACACTGAAGCTTTCTTT,CASSQSYNMNTEAFF
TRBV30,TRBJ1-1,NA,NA,TGTGCCTGGCACAACGGGTATCGGGCTGAAGCTTTCTTT,CAWHNGYRAEAFF
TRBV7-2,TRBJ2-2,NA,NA,TGTGCCAGCAGCTCCCGGAACTTAGGTTCCGGGGAGCTGTTTTTT,CASSSRNLGSGELFF
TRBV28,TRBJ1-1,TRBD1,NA,TGTGCCAGCAGACCAGGAGGGACAGAGACACAACAAGCTTTCTTT,CASRPGGTETQQAFF
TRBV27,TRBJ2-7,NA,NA,TGTGCCAGCAGTTTATCGAGGGGGAGCTCCTACGAGCAGTACTTC,CASSLSRGSSYEQYF
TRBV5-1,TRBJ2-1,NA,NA,TGCGCCAGCAGCTTGTTTCCCGCGAGCGATGAGCAGTTCTTC,CASSLFPASDEQFF
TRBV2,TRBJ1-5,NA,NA,TGTGCCAGCATGGGAGGAAACAATCAGCCCCAGCATTTT,CASMGGNNQPQHF
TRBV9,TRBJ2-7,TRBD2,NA,TGTGCCAGCAGCGTAGATGGGGCTAGCGGGGACCCTGAGTTC,CASSVDGASGDPEF
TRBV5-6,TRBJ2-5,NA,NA,TGTGCCAGCAGCTCCCGGGCGGGTGCAGAGACCCAGTACTTC,CASSSRAGAETQYF
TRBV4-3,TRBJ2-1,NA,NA,TGCGCCAGCAGCCACGGGACCCACAATGAGCAGTTCTTC,CASSHGTHNEQFF
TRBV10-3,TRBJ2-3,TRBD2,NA,TGTGCCATCAGCATGAGCGGGGGGGTAACAGATACGCAGTATTTT,CAISMSGGVTDTQYF
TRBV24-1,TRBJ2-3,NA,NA,TGTGCCACCAGTGAGGGGACTGTCCGCACAGATACGCAGTATTTT,CATSEGTVRTDTQYF
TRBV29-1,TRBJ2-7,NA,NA,TGCAGCGTTGAAGACGGCAGGGTCACCTTGGGAGAGCAGTACTTC,CSVEDGRVTLGEQYF
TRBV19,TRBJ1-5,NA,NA,TGTGCCAGTAGCCCAGGGACCAATCAGCCCCAGCATTTT,CASSPGTNQPQHF
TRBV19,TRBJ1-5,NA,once,TGTGCCAGTAGTATAGCAAGCAGTCTTCCTTATAGCAATCAGCCCCAGCATTTT,CASSIASSLPYSNQPQHF
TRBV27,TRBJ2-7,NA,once,TGTGCCAGCAGCTCTCTAACGACCGGGCACGGCTCCTACGAGCAGTACTTC,CASSSLTTGHGSYEQYF
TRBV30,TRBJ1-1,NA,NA,TGTGCCTGGAGTAGGAGGGACACTGAAGCTTTCTTT,CAWSRRDTEAFF
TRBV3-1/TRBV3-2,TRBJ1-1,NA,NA,TGTGCCAGCAGCCAAGTACTTGGGCTGACAAAGACTGAAGCTTTCTTT,CASSQVLGLTKTEAFF
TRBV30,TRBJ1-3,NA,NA,TGTGCCTGGAGTTCGGGCTCCTCTGGAAACACCATATATTTT,CAWSSGSSGNTIYF
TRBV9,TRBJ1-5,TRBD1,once,TGTGCCAGCAGCGTAGGAGGGACAGGCAATCAGCCCCAGCATTTT,CASSVGGTGNQPQHF